Following are 2 T cell receptor beta chains from one sample sequenced in a study of OX40 agonist ivuxolimab in advanced cancers. Libraries were prepared by immunoSEQ multiplex PCR; TCRdb keeps only in-frame clonotypes and omits some of them. This sample has about 27,000 clones, with around 85% found just once. This specimen consisted of CD4+ or CD8+ T cells sorted from blood, obtained in a trial of the OX40 agonist ivuxolimab. The receptor source for this set is an adult with an advanced solid tumor such as melanoma, head and neck, liver or kidney cancer.

The chain links TRBV7-3 to TRBJ2-3; D unclear. The V end was cut by 5 bases, the J end by 4 bases, with 13 bases between. The CDR3 has 14 amino acids. Germline CDR1 SGHTA, CDR2 FQGTGA. The CDR3 nucleotides read TGTGCCAGCAGCCAGTACGGGTCCCCAGATACGCAGTATTTT. This codes for CASSQYGSPDTQYF.

The DNA for the CDR3 is TGTGCCAGCAGCTTGAGGCCAGGGCGCGAGCAGTACTTC. It translates to CASSLRPGREQYF. The chain carries TRBV5-4 and TRBJ2-7; TRBD1 might be the D (5 bases). Between the trimmed V and J ends, which lost 1 base and 6 bases, there was a span of 11 bases. This CDR3 is built from 13 residues. Germline lookup yields CDR1 SGHNT and CDR2 YYREEE (reference sequence).